A selection of T cell receptor beta chains follows, all from one sample in a study of post-analysis software for immune sequencing data. TCRdb re-called the PCR reads through MiXCR, storing one row per CDR3 protein. The profile shows about 540,000 distinct CDR3 sequences, approximately 31% of them singletons. Sequences were obtained from blood. These receptors were collected from a girl aged 2-17 years with multiple sclerosis. CDR3s include the opening cysteine and the closing phenylalanine or tryptophan. A D gene is named only where the DNA matches it firmly. Some rows mark clone size as missing; the rest say once, few, many or name a class of expanded clone.

>NA|few|TRBV4-1|TRBJ2-5
TGCGCCAGCAGCCAGTTACCGGGACTCGAAGAGACCCAGTACTTC
CASSQLPGLEETQYF
>TRBD2|few|TRBV9|TRBJ2-1
TGTGCCAGCAGCGTAGGAGCTAGCGGGGGGCTGGGGGAGCAGTTCTTC
CASSVGASGGLGEQFF
>NA|NA|TRBV20-1|TRBJ2-1
TGCAGTGCTAGACAGGGGAGGAGCAATGAGCGGTTCTTC
CSARQGRSNERFF
>NA|few|TRBV4-2|TRBJ2-1
TGTGCCAGCAGCCAAGATCGGCTAGCGAGGTTCTTC
CASSQDRLARFF
>NA|NA|TRBV6-5|TRBJ1-2
TGTGCCAGCCTCAGGGATCCGGTCTCTGGCTACACCTTC
CASLRDPVSGYTF
>TRBD1|few|TRBV6-6|TRBJ2-5
TGTGCCAGCAGTTACCCGGGACAGGGAAGAGAGACCCAGTACTTC
CASSYPGQGRETQYF
>NA|few|TRBV7-2|TRBJ2-5
TGTACCAGCAGTCGAGACTGGACAGATCAAGAGACCCAGTACTTC
CTSSRDWTDQETQYF
>TRBD2|NA|TRBV4-1|TRBJ2-1
TGCGCCAGCAGCCAAACCCCTAGCGGGGGGGCCCCTCCTTACAATGAGCAGTTCTTC
CASSQTPSGGAPPYNEQFF
>TRBD1|few|TRBV2|TRBJ1-1
TGTGCCAGCAGGACCCGGACAGGGGTGGACACTGAAGCTTTCTTT
CASRTRTGVDTEAFF
>NA|few|TRBV6-5|TRBJ2-1
TGTGCCAGCAGTGCTGACTCTGGGGAGTTCTTC
CASSADSGEFF
>NA|many|TRBV24-1|TRBJ2-1
TGTGCCACCAGTGACCAGGGACACCTATACAATGAGCAGTTCTTC
CATSDQGHLYNEQFF
>NA|NA|TRBV14|TRBJ2-3
TGTGCCAGCAGCCATTGGGTTCTGTCTGGAGATACGCAGTATTTT
CASSHWVLSGDTQYF
>NA|few|TRBV15|TRBJ1-2
TGTGCCACCAGCAGGGCCTCCGGGGAAGTGGGCACCTTC
CATSRASGEVGTF
>NA|once|TRBV18|TRBJ2-1
TGTGCCAGCTCACCAATCACGGACTACAATGAGCAGTTCTTC
CASSPITDYNEQFF
>TRBD2|NA|TRBV5-5|TRBJ2-7
TGTGCCAGCAGCTTGGTAGCGGGATACGAGCAGTACTTC
CASSLVAGYEQYF
>NA|NA|TRBV5-1|TRBJ2-7
TGCGCCAGCAGCTTGACAGGGATCAACGAGCAGTACTTC
CASSLTGINEQYF
>TRBD2|few|TRBV5-1|TRBJ2-3
TGCGCCAGCAGCCCGACGACTAGCGGGGCAGATACGCAGTATTTT
CASSPTTSGADTQYF
>NA|NA|TRBV5-6|TRBJ1-1
TGTGCCAGCAGCCAGGACAGACTAGGCACTGAAGCTTTCTTT
CASSQDRLGTEAFF
>NA|NA|TRBV7-9|TRBJ1-5
TGTGCCAGCAGCTCCATGCTCTCAGGACAGCCCCAGCATTTT
CASSSMLSGQPQHF
>NA|NA|TRBV5-1|TRBJ1-5
TGCGCCAGCAGCAGGAGGGGGGCGGAGGGCAATCAGCCCCAGCATTTT
CASSRRGAEGNQPQHF
>NA|NA|TRBV5-1|TRBJ1-4
TGCGCCAGCAGCACTGACAGCGTTAATGAAAAACTGTTTTTT
CASSTDSVNEKLFF
>NA|NA|TRBV21-1|TRBJ2-5
TGTGCCAGCAGCAAATGTTGCGGGGGCTACCAAGAGACCCAGTACTTC
CASSKCCGGYQETQYF
>NA|few|TRBV6-5|TRBJ1-4
TGTGCCAGCAGTTACTCGGGGCCAGGTTCAACTAATGAAAAACTGTTTTTT
CASSYSGPGSTNEKLFF
>NA|few|TRBV6-4|TRBJ2-1
TGTGCCAGCAGTGCCCCGGAGCAGTTCTTC
CASSAPEQFF
>NA|NA|TRBV12-3/TRBV12-4|TRBJ2-5
TGTGCCAGCAGTTTCGGGGGCCCCGGGCAAGAGACCCAGTACTTC
CASSFGGPGQETQYF
>NA|few|TRBV6-5|TRBJ2-3
TGTGCCAGCAGTTACGATTCGAGAGGTACGCAGTATTTT
CASSYDSRGTQYF
>NA|NA|TRBV20-1|TRBJ2-5
TGCAGTGCTAGAGAAGTAGCAGGGATGGAGACCCAGTACTTC
CSAREVAGMETQYF
>NA|many|TRBV29-1|TRBJ1-2
TGCAGCGTTGAATCGGGGGTTGGCTACACCTTC
CSVESGVGYTF
>TRBD2|NA|TRBV5-1|TRBJ2-4
TGCGCCAGCAGCGTAACTAGCGGGGGCGCAAAAAACATTCAGTACTTC
CASSVTSGGAKNIQYF
>NA|NA|TRBV12-3/TRBV12-4|TRBJ1-2
TGTGCCAGCAGTTTGGGAGAGGGCGACTATGGCTACACCTTC
CASSLGEGDYGYTF
>NA|NA|TRBV12-3/TRBV12-4|TRBJ1-1
TGTGCCAGCAGTATCGGGGTGAACACTGAAGCTTTCTTT
CASSIGVNTEAFF
>NA|few|TRBV14|TRBJ2-3
TGTGCCAGCAGCCAAGCCCCGGGACCTAGGGCAGGAGATACGCAGTATTTT
CASSQAPGPRAGDTQYF
>NA|few|TRBV5-1|TRBJ1-2
TGCGCCAGCAGGCCCATTTTAGGAGATGGCTACACCTTC
CASRPILGDGYTF
>TRBD1|once|TRBV2|TRBJ1-5
TGTGCCAGAGGACAGGGGGGCAATCAGCCCCAGCATTTT
CARGQGGNQPQHF
>NA|NA|TRBV20-1|TRBJ1-1
TGCAGTGCTCAGAAAGAGGGCACTGAAGCTTTCTTT
CSAQKEGTEAFF
>TRBD2|NA|TRBV6-1|TRBJ2-1
TGTGCCAGCGGGGGGGTGGACCCCGGGACTAGATACAATGAGCAGTTCTTC
CASGGVDPGTRYNEQFF
>TRBD2|many|TRBV29-1|TRBJ2-4
TGCAGCGTTGAACTAGCGGGGGTGGCCAAAAACATTCAGTACTTC
CSVELAGVAKNIQYF
>TRBD2|NA|TRBV20-1|TRBJ2-2
TGCAGTGCTAGAGACGGCGGGGGTACCACCGGGGAGCTGTTTTTT
CSARDGGGTTGELFF
>NA|NA|TRBV12-3/TRBV12-4|TRBJ1-2
TGTGCCAGCAGTTCCATGGGCTACACCTTC
CASSSMGYTF
>TRBD1|NA|TRBV4-1|TRBJ1-1
TGCGCCAGCAGCCCCGGACAGGGTTTCATGAACACTGAAGCTTTCTTT
CASSPGQGFMNTEAFF
>TRBD2|few|TRBV6-1|TRBJ2-3
TGTGCCAGCAGTAGGAGGACCACCGGGACTAGCGGGGGGGGTACGCAGTATTTT
CASSRRTTGTSGGGTQYF
>NA|few|TRBV24-1|TRBJ2-1
TGTGCCACCAGTGACTCGGGGTTAGGTCGCTCCTACAATGAGCAGTTCTTC
CATSDSGLGRSYNEQFF